The 24 T cell receptor beta chains reported below all come from one sample, sequenced in a study of Ad26.COV2.S vaccination and SARS-CoV-2 variants. Measured with immunoSEQ multiplex PCR; TCRdb has only the in-frame clones, and not every one. The sample gives about 680,000 clones, around 89% of which show up once; approximately 1.5% is in the top ten. Treatment of the sample: about 20 received Ad26.COV2.S at low or high dose, single or two shots; several received placebo; per-sample allocation not given. At day 63 after the first vaccine or placebo injection, samples were drawn. The material was peripheral blood, obtained in a trial of Ad26.COV2.S vaccine versus placebo. These receptors were obtained from a person aged 18 to 59 who received the Ad26.COV2.S COVID-19 vaccine or a placebo.

The chain recombines TRBV6-5 with TRBJ1-6, with a weak D call TRBD1 (6 bases). Trimming cost V 2 bases and J 7 bases, with 9 bases left between them. Germline V gene lookup returns CDR1 MNHEY and CDR2 SVGAGI. The CDR3 extends over 14 amino acids. The CDR3 sequence is CASSYGGENSPLHF. The CDR3 DNA sequence: TGTGCCAGCAGTTACGGGGGCGAGAATTCACCCCTCCACTTT.

The chain uses TRBV24-1 and TRBJ2-5; 9 bases map to TRBD2. V lost 10 bases, J lost 4 bases, and 15 bases stayed unmatched. The CDR3 runs to 16 residues. Germline assignment: CDR1 KGHDR and CDR2 SFDVKD. The CDR3, as DNA: TGTGCCACAAGTTCCCCCTTAGCGGGAGAACGAGAGACCCAGTACTTC. Residues: CATSSPLAGERETQYF.

This clone was detected only once. This chain links TRBV3-1 (or the pseudogene TRBV3-2) with TRBJ1-3; TRBD1 might be the D (6 bases). CDR3 length equals 14 residues. The V and J ends lost 4 bases and 2 bases respectively, with 9 bases between them. The germline V gene encodes CDR1 LGHDT and CDR2 YNNKEL (reference sequence). CDR3 sequence reads: CASSLQGPGNTIYF. CDR3 DNA sequence: TGTGCCAGCAGCCTACAGGGCCCTGGAAACACCATATATTTT.

The CDR3 spells CASSSGGSLETQYF. In DNA, the CDR3 is TGTGCCAGCAGTTCCGGGGGGTCGTTGGAGACCCAGTACTTC. The chain couples TRBV28 to TRBJ2-5; 7 bases line up with TRBD2. This CDR3 has 14 amino acids. Per the germline V gene, CDR1 is MDHEN and CDR2 is SYDVKM. V lost 4 bases to trimming and J lost 5 bases; unmatched junction nucleotides: 7.

This clone was seen a few times. V usage is TRBV5-4 and J usage is TRBJ1-4, with TRBD1 identical over 7 bases. This CDR3 spans 12 amino acids. CDR1 is SGHNT, CDR2 YYREEE, per germline (reference sequence). With 0 bases clipped from V and 12 bases from J, the junction kept 2 bases outside the gene matches. The CDR3 spells CASSLGGTELFF. For the CDR3, the DNA is TGTGCCAGCAGCTTGGGGGGGACAGAACTGTTTTTT.

The gene calls are TRBV6-5 and TRBJ1-5; possible D gene TRBD1, 6 bases. The CDR3 loop spans 14 amino acids. V gave up 4 bases and J gave up 6 bases, with 13 bases separating them. The germline V gene encodes CDR1 MNHEY and CDR2 SVGAGI. The DNA of the CDR3 is TGTGCCAGCAGTTCGCTAGGGGGGAGTCAGCCCCAGCATTTT. The encoded protein is CASSSLGGSQPQHF.

This clone was seen only once. This chain links TRBV4-3 with TRBJ2-7; 10 bases map to TRBD2. V was pared by 0 bases and J by 4 bases, with 3 bases of the junction left unmatched. The CDR3 loop spans 15 amino acids. Germline CDR1 is LGHNA and CDR2 is YSLEER. The CDR3 DNA is TGCGCCAGCAGCCAAGAGGGACTAGCGATGTACGAGCAGTACTTC. Translating gives CASSQEGLAMYEQYF.

The chain uses TRBV7-3 and TRBJ2-2; TRBD1 agrees at 8 bases. V shed 5 bases and J 6 bases; nucleotides not matched to a gene: 5. The CDR3 length is 14 residues. Germline V CDR1 and CDR2: SGHTA, FQGTGA. Here the CDR3 reads CASSPRDRSGELFF. The DNA for the CDR3 is TGTGCCAGCAGCCCCCGGGACAGGTCCGGGGAGCTGTTTTTT.

The J gene is TRBJ2-7, the V gene TRBV10-3; TRBD2 matches at 12 bases. V was pared by 8 bases and J by 3 bases, with 8 bases of the junction left unmatched. The CDR3 sequence is 15 residues long. Per the germline V gene, CDR1 is ENHRY and CDR2 is SYGVKD. The DNA of the CDR3 is TGTGCCATCGGCTCCGGGACTAGCGGGTACTACGAGCAGTACTTC. This sequence encodes CAIGSGTSGYYEQYF.

The V gene is TRBV6-2 or TRBV6-3, the J gene TRBJ1-1; D is ambiguous. The length of the CDR3 is 14 residues. Between the trimmed V and J ends, which lost 0 bases and 4 bases, there was a span of 9 bases. In germline, CDR1 is MNHEY, CDR2 SVGEGT. The CDR3 here is CASSYSTRGTEAFF. For the CDR3, the DNA is TGTGCCAGCAGTTACTCGACCCGGGGCACTGAAGCTTTCTTT.

The chain couples TRBV18 to TRBJ2-3; no clear D gene. There are 14 residues in the CDR3. CDR1 is KGHSH, CDR2 LQKENI, per germline. The V gene lost 0 bases and the J gene lost 6 bases, with 10 bases spanning the gap. In nucleotides, the CDR3 is TGTGCCAGCTCACCACCTTCAGCTAAGGATACGCAGTATTTT. It translates to CASSPPSAKDTQYF. Complete variable domain (other parts from reference TRBV18 and TRBJ2-3): NAGVMQNPRHLVRRRGQEARLRCSPMKGHSHVYWYRQLPEEGLKFMVYLQKENIIDESGMPKERFSAEFPKEGPSILRIQQVVRGDSAAYFCASSPPSAKDTQYFGPGTRLTVL.

The V gene is TRBV20-1, the J gene TRBJ2-5; D not resolved. The V end lost 7 bases, the J end lost 2 bases, and 8 bases lay between the germline ends. Per the germline V gene, CDR1 is DFQATT and CDR2 is SNEGSKA (reference sequence). The CDR3 contains 11 residues. The CDR3 DNA follows: TGCAGTGAAGTGGGGCAAGAGACCCAGTACTTC. This gives the protein CSEVGQETQYF.

The chain combines TRBV7-2 with TRBJ1-6, with D uncertain. Germline V CDR1 and CDR2: SGHTA, FQGNSA. V lost 3 bases to trimming and J lost 10 bases, with 16 bases between them. CDR3 size: 15 residues. The CDR3: CASSFFAGPQSPLHF. The DNA of the CDR3 is TGTGCCAGCAGCTTCTTCGCCGGACCACAATCACCCCTCCACTTT.

The V call is TRBV5-6, the J call TRBJ2-5; 8 positions agree with TRBD1. J was trimmed by 7 bases and V by 3 bases; bases with no gene match: 8. The CDR3 extends over 14 amino acids. Germline CDR1 reads SGHDT; CDR2 reads YYEEEE. The CDR3: CASSSDREPWTQYF. In DNA form, the CDR3 reads TGTGCCAGCAGCTCGGACAGGGAGCCATGGACCCAGTACTTC.

The chain recombines TRBV2 with TRBJ2-7, with 10 bases identical to TRBD2. Germline trimming cut 3 bases from V and 5 bases from J; bases unmatched to any gene: 4. Germline V gene data show CDR1 as SNHLY and CDR2 as FYNNEI. The CDR3 length is 14 residues. CDR3 coding DNA: TGTGCCAGCAGTGACCTAGCGGGAGTGGACGAGCAGTACTTC. The encoded protein is CASSDLAGVDEQYF.

The rearrangement joins TRBV6-5 to TRBJ2-7, with D tentatively TRBD2 (5 bases). Deletions cut 4 bases from V and 4 bases from J, with 8 bases between. The CDR3 length is 12 residues. Germline lookup yields CDR1 MNHEY and CDR2 SVGAGI. The CDR3 is CASSSPGYEQYF. The CDR3 DNA reads as TGTGCCAGCAGTTCCCCGGGGTACGAGCAGTACTTC.

This chain links TRBV30 with TRBJ2-5; 12 nucleotides align to TRBD1. The V segment lost 5 bases and the J segment 5 bases; nucleotides outside the gene matches: 9. The CDR3 totals 15 residues. CDR1 GTSNPN and CDR2 SVGIG come from the germline V gene (reference sequence). CDR3 in DNA: TGTGCCTGGGAGAGAGGGACAGGGGGCTGGGAGACCCAGTACTTC. Protein sequence: CAWERGTGGWETQYF.

The chain has TRBV10-3 and TRBJ1-5; D remains ambiguous. Trimming left V 6 bases short and J 1 base short, with 10 bases between. The germline V gene encodes CDR1 ENHRY and CDR2 SYGVKD. The CDR3 totals 14 residues. The CDR3 loop reads CAISADGSNQPQHF. As DNA, the CDR3 is TGTGCCATCAGCGCAGACGGAAGCAATCAGCCCCAGCATTTT.

V and J are TRBV7-2 and TRBJ1-1, with D tentatively TRBD1 (5 bases). The CDR3 extends over 13 amino acids. The V gene lost 0 bases and the J gene lost 11 bases, with 13 bases spanning the gap. Looked up from germline, CDR1 is SGHTA and CDR2 is FQGNSA. The CDR3 coding sequence is TGTGCCAGCAGCTTAGCCACGGGGGGTGCGGCTTTCTTT. It encodes CASSLATGGAAFF.

V and J are TRBV7-2 and TRBJ1-6; D perhaps matches TRBD1 (6 bases). Germline CDR1 is SGHTA and CDR2 is FQGNSA. CDR3 length equals 14 residues. V was cut by 1 base and J by 8 bases, with 9 bases left in between. The CDR3 loop is CASSLEGVDSPLHF. In DNA, the CDR3 is TGTGCCAGCAGCTTAGAGGGGGTAGATTCACCCCTCCACTTT.

CDR3 amino acids: CASSPGPVNYGYTF. The CDR3 DNA is TGTGCCAGCAGCCCTGGGCCAGTTAACTATGGCTACACCTTC. This chain links TRBV7-9 with TRBJ1-2; D uncertain. V dropped 5 bases and J dropped 1 base, with 11 bases sitting between them. Per the germline V gene, CDR1 is SEHNR and CDR2 is FQNEAQ (reference sequence). The CDR3 consists of 14 residues.

The V gene is TRBV4-1, the J gene TRBJ2-6; maybe TRBD2 (5 bases). The CDR3 consists of 15 residues. V was shortened by 4 bases and J by 10 bases, with 17 bases between the two germline ends. Germline CDR1 and CDR2: MGHRA and YSYEKL. The CDR3 DNA follows: TGCGCCAGCAGCCGCTTAGGACTCACCGGAAACGTCCTGACTTTC. It codes for CASSRLGLTGNVLTF.

The chain couples TRBV2 to TRBJ2-2; 8 bases map to TRBD2. The CDR3 has 12 residues. V shed 4 bases, J shed 9 bases, and the junction held 1 base outside the gene matches. Germline assignment: CDR1 SNHLY and CDR2 FYNNEI. This CDR3 reads CASSGGGRELFF. CDR3 nucleotides: TGTGCCAGCAGTGGCGGGGGGCGGGAGCTGTTTTTT.

The chain employs TRBV27 and TRBJ1-6; TRBD1 might be the D (5 bases). Trimming pared 1 base from V and 7 bases from J, leaving 8 bases between. The CDR3 totals 14 residues. Germline V gene data show CDR1 as MNHEY and CDR2 as SMNVEV (reference sequence). DNA of the CDR3: TGTGCCAGCAGTTTATGGGGCCCCAATTCACCCCTCCACTTT. Its translation: CASSLWGPNSPLHF.